The 19 T cell receptor beta chains listed next were all sequenced from one sample in a study of CD8 T cells in ankylosing spondylitis listed by TCRdb under 2017. Libraries were constructed by 5' RACE. TCRdb records Illumina HiSeq 2500 as the sequencer. TCRdb reanalyzed the raw reads on its own, using fastp at Q25 for trimming and MiXCR for clone calling, and kept in-frame beta chains. Merged by CDR3 protein, the rows form single entries marked with the most common genes and DNA. Present in this sample are approximately 150,000 distinct CDR3 sequences, 30% to 35% of which were seen just once. Approximately 5.9% of the sample comes from the top ten. Sequenced input: synovial fluid, either unsorted or a sorted T cell fraction (not recorded which). The receptor set was obtained from a male donor with ankylosing spondylitis.

This clonotype has at least ten counts. The rearrangement links TRBV9 to TRBJ1-6; D remains ambiguous. The CDR3 spans 14 residues. The ends were cut back, 3 bases at V and 7 bases at J, with 11 bases in the middle. Per germline, CDR1 SGDLS and CDR2 YYNGEE. The CDR3: CASSANDGNSPLHF. The DNA for the CDR3 is TGTGCCAGCAGCGCCAATGACGGGAATTCACCCCTCCACTTT.

The J gene is TRBJ2-1, the V gene TRBV14; TRBD2 aligns across 14 bases. The junction had 3 bases not matched to a gene; V was cut back by 0 bases and J by 8 bases. Per germline, CDR1 SGHDN and CDR2 FVKESK. The length of the CDR3 is 16 residues. CDR3 sequence (DNA): TGTGCCAGCAGCCAAGACGGGACTAGCGGGAGCTATGAGCAGTTCTTC. Protein product: CASSQDGTSGSYEQFF.

The V gene is TRBV5-1, the J gene TRBJ2-7; perhaps TRBD1 as D (6 bases). The germline V gene encodes CDR1 SGHRS and CDR2 YFSETQ. The CDR3 has 14 residues. Trimming stripped 2 bases from V and 4 bases from J, with 13 bases between. CDR3 sequence (DNA): TGCGCCAGCAGCTTCTCCGGACAGACGTACGAGCAGTACTTC. Residues: CASSFSGQTYEQYF.

On this clonotype: The missing conserved phenylalanine or tryptophan at the end of this CDR3 makes a read error likely. J is TRBJ2-2 and V is TRBV12-3 or TRBV12-4; D ambiguous. The CDR3 sequence is 15 residues long. V shed 1 base and J shed 6 bases, with 12 bases lying between them. CDR3 in amino acids: CASSLGLTLAGELFL. CDR3 in DNA: TGTGCCAGCAGTTTAGGTCTCACTCTAGCCGGGGAGCTGTTTCTT.

The chain is built from TRBV29-1 and TRBJ1-1; D is unclear. The CDR3 totals 14 residues. V lost 7 bases and J lost 3, with 18 bases in between. Germline values: CDR1 SQVTM, CDR2 ANQGSEA. The CDR3 spells CSAQTLGSYTEAFF. The CDR3 coding sequence is TGCAGCGCGCAGACACTTGGAAGTTACACTGAAGCTTTCTTT.

V and J are TRBV19 and TRBJ1-5; 10 bases are shared with TRBD1. CDR1 is LNHDA and CDR2 is SQIVND in the germline V gene (reference sequence). This CDR3 has 17 amino acids. The V and J ends lost 5 bases and 2 bases, in that order; junction bases with no gene match: 9. The CDR3 nucleotides are TGTGCCAGTAGTCTCGATGGGACAGGGGTCCGCAATCAGCCCCAGCATTTT. Its translation is CASSLDGTGVRNQPQHF. The complete variable domain, with remaining parts taken from reference TRBV19 and TRBJ1-5, reads DGGITQSPKYLFRKEGQNVTLSCEQNLNHDAMYWYRQDPGQGLRLIYYSQIVNDFQKGDIAEGYSVSREKKESFPLTVTSAQKNPTAFYLCASSLDGTGVRNQPQHFGDGTRLSIL.

The sample holds many counts of this clonotype. V usage is TRBV6-5 and J usage is TRBJ2-3, with 8 bases identical to TRBD2. J was trimmed by 4 bases and V by 2 bases; bases with no gene match: 8. The germline V gene has CDR1 MNHEY and CDR2 SVGAGI. This CDR3 contains 16 residues. Here the CDR3 reads CASSYPQRERADTQYF. The CDR3 DNA follows: TGTGCCAGCAGTTACCCTCAGCGGGAGAGGGCAGATACGCAGTATTTT.

This clonotype was seen a single time. V is TRBV28 and J is TRBJ2-2; D is ambiguous. The V end lost 2 bases, the J end lost 9 bases, and 7 bases lay between the germline ends. CDR3 length: 12 amino acids. Germline CDR1 MDHEN, CDR2 SYDVKM. The CDR3 region has the DNA TGTGCCAGCAGTTTAAGGGTCAGGGAGCTGTTTTTT. Its translation is CASSLRVRELFF.

The chain carries TRBV7-2 and TRBJ2-1; D is possibly TRBD2 (6 bases). The V end was cut by 5 bases, the J end by 0 bases, with 17 bases between. This CDR3 region has 17 residues. Germline CDR1 reads SGHTA; CDR2 reads FQGNSA. Here the CDR3 reads CASSQVGGAGSYNEQFF. CDR3 coding DNA: TGTGCCAGCAGCCAAGTGGGGGGAGCTGGCTCCTACAATGAGCAGTTCTTC.

This clonotype occurred many times. The chain has TRBV7-2 and TRBJ2-1; a possible D gene is TRBD2 (5 bases). V lost 7 bases, J lost 10 bases, and 20 bases lay in between. The germline V gene encodes CDR1 SGHTA and CDR2 FQGNSA. The CDR3 has 14 residues. The CDR3 loop is CASTPVRSRGEQFF. The DNA for the CDR3 is TGTGCCAGCACCCCCGTCCGGTCCCGAGGGGAGCAGTTCTTC.

This clonotype appeared many times. The chain recombines TRBV7-2 with TRBJ2-7; D is possibly TRBD1 (6 bases). Trimming took 2 bases from V and 6 from J, leaving 11 bases between them. The length of the CDR3 is 13 residues. Germline V gene lookup returns CDR1 SGHTA and CDR2 FQGNSA. The DNA for the CDR3 is TGTGCCAGCAGCTTATCAGGGGTCGGCGAGCAGTACTTC. Amino acid sequence: CASSLSGVGEQYF.

This clonotype was detected a few times. The V and J genes are TRBV10-3 and TRBJ2-1; possibly TRBD1 for D (7 bases). CDR3 length equals 16 residues. CDR1 is ENHRY and CDR2 is SYGVKD in the germline V gene. V was trimmed by 2 bases and J by 8 bases, leaving 19 bases between them. The CDR3 DNA sequence: TGTGCCATCAGTGAGACTAGCTCCACCCAGGGGGATGAGCAGTTCTTC. Amino acid sequence: CAISETSSTQGDEQFF.

This clonotype has more than one count but fewer than ten. The chain is built from TRBV28 and TRBJ2-1, with D perhaps TRBD2 (7 bases). This CDR3 region has 15 residues. Trimming removed 5 bases from V and 5 bases from J, with 16 bases in between. Germline-derived CDR1 and CDR2 are MDHEN and SYDVKM. For the CDR3, the DNA is TGTGCCAGCAGTCCGGCGGGAGAGGGGGACAATGAGCAGTTCTTC. Translation gives CASSPAGEGDNEQFF.

V gene TRBV18 combines with J gene TRBJ2-7; D not certain. The V gene lost 6 bases and the J gene lost 7 bases, with 13 bases spanning the gap. The CDR3 totals 12 residues. The germline gives CDR1 KGHSH, CDR2 LQKENI. This CDR3 reads CASSTEKGEQYF. The CDR3 DNA is TGTGCCAGCTCCACCGAAAAGGGTGAGCAGTACTTC.

CDR3 amino acids: CASSPGAFNLQSNTEAFF. CDR3 nucleotide sequence: TGTGCCAGCAGCCCGGGGGCTTTCAACCTCCAATCGAACACTGAAGCTTTCTTT. The V gene is TRBV11-3, the J gene TRBJ1-1; D possibly corresponds to TRBD1 (6 bases). CDR3 length: 18 amino acids. The V end was cut by 5 bases, the J end by 1 base, with 23 bases between. Germline V gene data show CDR1 as SGHNT and CDR2 as YENEEA.

The table lists this clonotype with a few counts. The chain joins TRBV20-1 to TRBJ2-2; no clear D gene. Germline CDR1 is DFQATT and CDR2 is SNEGSKA (reference sequence). V was pared by 1 base and J by 2 bases, with 5 bases between. The CDR3 totals 13 residues. CDR3 in amino acids: CSARATNTGELFF. CDR3 nucleotides: TGCAGTGCTAGAGCGACAAACACCGGGGAGCTGTTTTTT.

This clonotype turned up a few times. This chain joins TRBV20-1 and TRBJ1-5; D remains unclear. The V end was cut by 3 bases, the J end by 5 bases, with 8 bases between. CDR1 and CDR2 from the germline V gene are DFQATT and SNEGSKA (reference sequence). The length of the CDR3 is 12 residues. The CDR3 DNA is TGCAGTGCTAGGGCTATGTATCAGCCCCAGCATTTT. Amino acid sequence: CSARAMYQPQHF.

The rearrangement uses TRBV7-2 and TRBJ1-2; D not resolved. V dropped 1 base and J dropped 6 bases, with 9 bases sitting between them. The CDR3 has 13 amino acids. The germline V gene encodes CDR1 SGHTA and CDR2 FQGNSA. CDR3 amino acids: CASSLDLGNGYTF. The CDR3 coding sequence is TGTGCCAGCAGCTTAGACTTGGGCAATGGCTACACCTTC.

The CDR3 is CSARDNQQYKNIQYF. CDR3 bases: TGCAGTGCTAGAGATAACCAACAGTACAAAAACATTCAGTACTTC. The rearrangement links TRBV20-1 to TRBJ2-4; D remains unclear. Germline V gene lookup returns CDR1 DFQATT and CDR2 SNEGSKA (reference sequence). This CDR3 contains 15 residues. V lost 0 bases, J lost 3 bases, and 12 bases lay in between.